This TCR beta chain was profiled in a study of T cells in Graves' hyperthyroidism and ophthalmopathy. Background on the study: Prior to any treatment, at the point of initial diagnosis, peripheral blood was collected.

Trimming removed 5 bases from V and 3 bases from J, with 10 bases in between. The germline V gene encodes CDR1 MDHEN and CDR2 SYDVKM. There are 13 residues in the CDR3. The investigators amplified TCR beta CDR3 regions from RNA transcripts. With the HTBI primer set, the TCR CDR3 went through a first round of RT-PCR. TCRdb processed the multiplex PCR reads anew with MiXCR; each CDR3 protein has one entry. The sample consists of hundreds of thousands of distinct CDR3 sequences, less than 15% of them appearing once. In its sample, this clonotype was seen a few times. Sample: blood. The V call is TRBV28, the J call TRBJ2-5; a possible D gene is TRBD1 (6 bases). This sequence was found in a woman under 30 with Graves' hyperthyroidism. CDR3 sequence reads: CASSGQPEETQYF. The CDR3 nucleotides are TGTGCCAGCAGTGGACAGCCCGAAGAGACCCAGTACTTC.